Below, one T cell receptor beta chain is given with its context. V shed 3 bases, J shed 1 base, and the junction held 5 bases outside the gene matches. The CDR3 is 16 amino acids. Per germline, CDR1 MNHEY and CDR2 SVGEGT. Random hexamers served to reverse transcribe roughly 0.5 to 1 ug RNA. The immunoSEQ assay covered 54 Vbeta and 13 Jbeta segments for CDR3. One entry per CDR3 protein, called by TCRdb with MiXCR from the immunoSEQ multiplex PCR reads. The sample holds about 180,000 distinct CDR3 sequences, just under 95% seen once. The TEMRA cells underwent FACS enrichment, while the CD8+ and CD4+ T cells underwent negative isolation. This sample was taken from a study of CD8 T cells in Susac syndrome. At the level of the study: At the time of blood draw, patients with Susac syndrome were therapy-naive, receiving corticosteroids, or receiving intravenous immunoglobulin alone.

This TCR came from a human donor with Susac syndrome. The sample was CD4+ T cells from PBMCs. The V and J genes are TRBV6-2 or TRBV6-3 and TRBJ2-1; 8 nucleotides align to TRBD2. CDR3 in DNA: TGTGCCAGCAGTTATATCAGCGGGAGATCCTACAATGAGCAGTTCTTC. It is translated as CASSYISGRSYNEQFF.